In this sample, the clone carrying this TCR beta chain turned up a few times. Its antigen is as yet unknown. V was pared by 0 bases and J by 7 bases, with 12 bases between. CDR1 and CDR2 from the germline V gene are LGHNA and YSLEER. CDR3 length: 14 amino acids. The data stem from a study of CD8 T cells in ankylosing spondylitis. Whole-study results and caveats: Significant enrichment of disease-linked clones was reportedly seen in matched ankylosing spondylitis synovial fluid. Characteristic of ankylosing spondylitis blood, it appeared, was a TCR beta motif comprising several highly homologous variants. Past research had described some motif variants in reactive arthritis synovial fluid and blood.

Quantitative 5'-RACE was performed with molecular barcodes, and it yielded the TCR beta libraries. TCRdb passed the 5' RACE reads through MiXCR, listing each CDR3 protein once. The data show a few hundred thousand distinct CDR3 sequences, about 7% seen once. The sequence derives from a male donor with ankylosing spondylitis. Sequencing was performed on blood, either unsorted or a sorted T cell fraction (not recorded which). The V and J genes are TRBV4-3 and TRBJ1-1; no clear D. The CDR3 reads CASSQDNTAFEAFF. CDR3 DNA: TGCGCCAGCAGCCAAGATAACACGGCGTTTGAAGCTTTCTTT.